This T cell receptor beta chain was captured in a study of CD8 T cells in Susac syndrome. Study-wide points: As acknowledged by the study, its TCR sequencing and HLA analysis included a relatively small number of individuals.

For this clonotype: Its target is not known.

Trimming cost V 5 bases and J 0 bases, with 15 bases left between them. The CDR3 loop spans 16 amino acids. Germline loops: CDR1 LNHNV, CDR2 YYDKDF (reference sequence). Reverse transcription of roughly 0.45 to 1 ug RNA used random hexamers. One entry per CDR3 protein, called by TCRdb with MiXCR from the immunoSEQ multiplex PCR reads. The data contain over 350,000 distinct CDR3 sequences, approximately 85% of them seen just once; the ten biggest clones take up about 0.1%. TCR beta was sequenced from blood CD8+ and CD4+ T cells. The multiple sclerosis controls, all treatment-naive patients, had relapsing-remitting disease that was stable or active.

The sequencing input was CD8+ T cells from PBMCs. The V call is TRBV15, the J call TRBJ2-3; D might be TRBD1 (6 bases). The receptor comes from a human donor with multiple sclerosis. This chain's CDR3 is CATSEGQSLSTDTQYF. DNA of the CDR3: TGTGCCACCAGCGAAGGACAGTCTCTAAGCACAGATACGCAGTATTTT.